The next 23 T cell receptor beta chains were all read from a single sample in a study of post-analysis software for immune sequencing data (dated by TCRdb to about 2015). To prepare the library, PCR was applied. This sample was sequenced with an Illumina HiSeq 2500. To reduce PCR and sequencing biases, unique molecular identifiers were built into the TCR beta cDNA libraries. TCRdb's own reprocessing of the public reads used fastp at Q25 and MiXCR and kept productive beta chains. A single entry per CDR3 protein holds the most common genes and DNA from its merged rows. Counted in this sample were hundreds of thousands of distinct CDR3 sequences; about 32% of them appeared once. The top ten hold under 0.7% of the sample. These TCRs are of unknown antigen specificity. Results the study describes overall, beyond this receptor: Roughly 5 TRBV segments, including TRBV5-6, TRBV5-1 and TRBV20-1, were significantly more frequent in patients than controls.

The source material was blood. These receptors were collected from a girl between 5 and 17 years old with multiple sclerosis.

The rearrangement links TRBV5-6 to TRBJ1-1, with 7 bases matching TRBD1. This CDR3 comprises 14 residues. Germline V gives CDR1 SGHDT, CDR2 YYEEEE. V lost 4 bases, J lost 8 bases, and 11 bases stayed unmatched. The CDR3 DNA sequence: TGTGCCAGCAGCACGCTCGACCGGGGACAGGAAGCTTTCTTT. It encodes CASSTLDRGQEAFF.

The chain joins TRBV12-3 or TRBV12-4 to TRBJ2-2; 7 positions agree with TRBD1. V shed 1 base, J shed 7 bases, and the junction held 9 bases outside the gene matches. The CDR3 is made up of 16 amino acids. The CDR3, as DNA: TGTGCCAGCAGTTTAGGCTCGGGACAGATGGGCGGGGAGCTGTTTTTT. Encoded protein: CASSLGSGQMGGELFF.

The V call is TRBV10-3, the J call TRBJ2-2, with D unclear. The CDR3 has 15 residues. Trimming cost V 0 bases and J 4 bases, with 9 bases left between them. Looked up from germline, CDR1 is ENHRY and CDR2 is SYGVKD. The CDR3 nucleotides read TGTGCCATCAGTGAGTCGAGTCGTCGCACCGGGGAGCTGTTTTTT. This sequence encodes CAISESSRRTGELFF.

This clonotype appeared a few times. The chain carries TRBV24-1 and TRBJ2-7; D is unresolved. Germline V gene sequence: CDR1 KGHDR, CDR2 SFDVKD. With 9 bases removed from V and 2 bases from J, the gap between germline ends came to 10 bases. The CDR3 has 12 residues. CDR3: CATPTQTYEQYF. The CDR3 coding sequence is TGTGCCACCCCAACCCAGACCTACGAGCAGTACTTC.

V gene TRBV13 combines with J gene TRBJ2-7; TRBD2 agrees at 14 bases. In germline, CDR1 is PRHDT, CDR2 FYEKMQ (reference sequence). V lost 5 bases, J lost 2 bases, and 8 bases stayed unmatched. The CDR3 loop spans 17 amino acids. CDR3 protein: CASSAGTSGSAAYEQYF. For the CDR3, the DNA is TGTGCCAGCAGCGCCGGGACTAGCGGGAGTGCCGCCTACGAGCAGTACTTC.

This clonotype was counted a few times. The chain employs TRBV10-3 and TRBJ2-5; maybe TRBD1 (5 bases). Germline V lookup: CDR1 ENHRY, CDR2 SYGVKD. Trimming left V 5 bases short and J 4 bases short, with 11 bases between. The CDR3 runs to 13 residues. The CDR3 protein is CAISKQVRETQYF. The CDR3 region has the DNA TGTGCCATCAGTAAACAGGTCCGAGAGACCCAGTACTTC.

The V gene is TRBV10-3, the J gene TRBJ2-1; either TRBD1 or TRBD2 may supply D (6 bases each). The germline V gene has CDR1 ENHRY and CDR2 SYGVKD. This CDR3 contains 13 residues. V was shortened by 8 bases and J by 5 bases, with 13 bases between the two germline ends. DNA for the CDR3: TGTGCCATCGGTCGGGGGCCAAACAATGAGCAGTTCTTC. Amino acid sequence: CAIGRGPNNEQFF.

The CDR3 bases are TGTGCCAGCTCACCACCTTTTACGGAGGGCTTCGTTCAGCCCCAGCATTTT. Encoded protein: CASSPPFTEGFVQPQHF. This chain uses TRBV18 with TRBJ1-5, with D uncertain. This CDR3 region has 17 residues. Trimming stripped 0 bases from V and 6 bases from J, with 18 bases between. Germline lookup yields CDR1 KGHSH and CDR2 LQKENI.

This chain joins TRBV6-4 and TRBJ2-3, with 8 bases lining up with TRBD2. Trimming took 8 bases from V and 3 from J; bases not matched to a gene: 10. Germline-derived CDR1 and CDR2 are MRHNA and SNTAGT. This CDR3 has 15 residues. The CDR3: CASASAGGGTDTQYF. The CDR3 DNA reads as TGTGCCAGCGCTTCGGCGGGAGGTGGTACAGATACGCAGTATTTT.

This clonotype was observed a handful of times. This chain links TRBV4-1 with TRBJ1-2; 8 nucleotides align to TRBD1. Germline V gives CDR1 MGHRA, CDR2 YSYEKL. With 1 base clipped from V and 4 bases from J, the junction kept 8 bases outside the gene matches. The CDR3 has 16 residues. Written as DNA, the CDR3 is TGCGCCAGCAGCCAAGGTTTGGGGACAGGCCTCTATGGCTACACCTTC. Translated, it gives CASSQGLGTGLYGYTF.

This clonotype was observed a few times. Here the CDR3 DNA reads TGCAGTGCTAGAGCCCAAGCGGGGAATCAAGAGACCCAGTACTTC. Protein sequence: CSARAQAGNQETQYF. The chain uses TRBV20-1 and TRBJ2-5; TRBD2 agrees at 7 bases. CDR3 length equals 15 residues. CDR1 and CDR2 (germline): DFQATT, SNEGSKA (reference sequence). V gave up 1 base and J gave up 2 bases; unmatched junction bases: 7.

The J gene is TRBJ2-3, the V gene TRBV5-5; perhaps D is TRBD1 or TRBD2 (6 bases each). This CDR3 region has 16 residues. V lost 1 base and J lost 3, with 15 bases in between. Germline V lookup: CDR1 SGHKS, CDR2 YYEKEE (reference sequence). The CDR3 DNA follows: TGTGCCAGCAGCTTGATGGGGGGCGGTTGGACAGATACGCAGTATTTT. It is translated as CASSLMGGGWTDTQYF.

The chain employs TRBV7-9 and TRBJ1-1; TRBD1 is a possible D gene (5 bases). The V gene's germline CDR1 is SEHNR and CDR2 FQNEAQ (reference sequence). The CDR3 totals 15 residues. Trimming pared 6 bases from V and 2 bases from J, leaving 16 bases between. The CDR3 region has the DNA TGTGCCAGCAGGCTCGCAGGGACGGCTAACACTGAAGCTTTCTTT. As protein: CASRLAGTANTEAFF.

The chain carries TRBV20-1 and TRBJ2-3; 7 nucleotides match TRBD2. Germline-derived CDR1 and CDR2 are DFQATT and SNEGSKA (reference sequence). Trimming removed 5 bases from V and 4 bases from J; junction bases left unmatched: 15. This CDR3 comprises 16 residues. Here the CDR3 DNA reads TGCAGTGCTGACTATGAAGGTGTAGCGGGCGCAGATACGCAGTATTTT. It translates to CSADYEGVAGADTQYF.

Only a few counts were recorded for this clonotype. This chain joins TRBV20-1 and TRBJ1-1; D might be TRBD1 (6 bases). Germline CDR1 reads DFQATT; CDR2 reads SNEGSKA (reference sequence). This CDR3 has 14 residues. Between the trimmed V and J ends, which lost 4 bases and 2 bases, there was a span of 14 bases. CDR3 DNA: TGCAGTGCTAAGAAAGGGGGGGCTAACACTGAAGCTTTCTTT. As protein: CSAKKGGANTEAFF.

This clonotype was seen only a few times. The J gene is TRBJ2-1, the V gene TRBV19; 7 bases are a match to TRBD2. Germline trimming cut 1 base from V and 8 bases from J; bases unmatched to any gene: 14. Looked up from germline, CDR1 is LNHDA and CDR2 is SQIVND (reference sequence). This CDR3 region has 17 residues. The CDR3 region has the DNA TGTGCCAGTAGTATAGTCGCCCTGGGGGGGAGTTGGCATGAGCAGTTCTTC. Its translation: CASSIVALGGSWHEQFF.

The chain uses TRBV2 and TRBJ2-1; tentative D call: TRBD1 (6 bases). Germline CDR1 and CDR2: SNHLY and FYNNEI. V dropped 10 bases and J dropped 6 bases, with 13 bases sitting between them. The CDR3 extends over 12 amino acids. The CDR3, as DNA: TGTGCCAACTTCGGGACACCCAATGAGCAGTTCTTC. This translates into CANFGTPNEQFF.

The V call is TRBV20-1, the J call TRBJ2-5; a weak D match, TRBD2 (5 bases). The better agreement between TRBJ2-7 and the DNA end casts doubt on the J call. The CDR3 has 13 amino acids. Germline assignment: CDR1 DFQATT and CDR2 SNEGSKA (reference sequence). CDR3 amino acids: CSASQRTDGEQYF. CDR3 nucleotide sequence: TGCAGTGCTAGCCAGCGGACCGATGGCGAGCAGTACTTC.

The chain combines TRBV7-6 with TRBJ2-3; tentative D call: TRBD1 (6 bases). Germline CDR1 reads SGHVS; CDR2 reads FNYEAQ. CDR3 length: 14 amino acids. V gave up 5 bases and J gave up 8 bases, with 17 bases separating them. The CDR3 region has the DNA TGTGCCAGCAGCACCGCCCCAGGGGAGCCTACGCAGTATTTT. Encoded protein: CASSTAPGEPTQYF.

The J gene is TRBJ1-1, the V gene TRBV7-2, with D possibly being TRBD1 (6 bases). CDR1 SGHTA and CDR2 FQGNSA come from the germline V gene. The CDR3 covers 18 residues. Deletions cut 1 base from V and 0 bases from J, with 18 bases between. This CDR3 reads CASSLVRGWQIMNTEAFF. CDR3 DNA sequence: TGTGCCAGCAGCTTAGTAAGGGGGTGGCAGATCATGAACACTGAAGCTTTCTTT.

The genes are TRBV6-5 and TRBJ1-2; D not certain. Trimming left V 4 bases short and J 1 base short, with 13 bases between. The CDR3 consists of 15 residues. Germline lookup yields CDR1 MNHEY and CDR2 SVGAGI. CDR3 in amino acids: CASSLTDNRNYGYTF. The CDR3 DNA sequence: TGTGCCAGCAGTTTAACCGACAACCGTAACTATGGCTACACCTTC.

This clonotype was picked up a small number of times. V usage is TRBV4-3 and J usage is TRBJ2-7; perhaps TRBD2 as D (6 bases). This CDR3 is built from 13 residues. Germline loops: CDR1 LGHNA, CDR2 YSLEER. V lost 0 bases, J lost 7 bases, and 10 bases lay in between. In nucleotides, the CDR3 is TGCGCCAGCAGCCAAGAGTTGGCGGGGGAGCAGTACTTC. It codes for CASSQELAGEQYF.

This clonotype appeared a few times. The chain links TRBV11-2 to TRBJ2-5; D may be TRBD1 (5 bases). V shed 4 bases and J shed 2 bases, with 17 bases lying between them. The CDR3 has 16 residues. Germline-derived CDR1 and CDR2 are SGHAT and FQNNGV. CDR3 sequence (DNA): TGTGCCAGCAGCTACACGACAGCATCCCCACAAGAGACCCAGTACTTC. This sequence encodes CASSYTTASPQETQYF.